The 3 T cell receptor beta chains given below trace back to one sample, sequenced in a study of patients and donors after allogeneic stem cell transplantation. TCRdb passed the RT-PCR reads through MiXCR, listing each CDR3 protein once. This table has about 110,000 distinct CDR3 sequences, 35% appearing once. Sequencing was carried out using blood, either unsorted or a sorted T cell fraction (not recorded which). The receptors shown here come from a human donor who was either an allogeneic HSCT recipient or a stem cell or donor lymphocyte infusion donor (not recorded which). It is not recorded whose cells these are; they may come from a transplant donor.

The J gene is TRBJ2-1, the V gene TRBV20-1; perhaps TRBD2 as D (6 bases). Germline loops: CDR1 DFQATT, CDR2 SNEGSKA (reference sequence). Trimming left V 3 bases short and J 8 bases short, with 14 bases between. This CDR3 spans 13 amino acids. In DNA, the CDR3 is TGCAGTGCTAGTAGCGGTGCGGTCGATGAGCAGTTCTTC. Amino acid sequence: CSASSGAVDEQFF.

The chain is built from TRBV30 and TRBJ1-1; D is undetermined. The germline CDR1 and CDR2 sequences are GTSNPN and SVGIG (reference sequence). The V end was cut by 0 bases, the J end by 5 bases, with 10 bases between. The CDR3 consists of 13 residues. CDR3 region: CAWSVLIGTEAFF. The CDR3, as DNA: TGTGCCTGGAGTGTACTGATCGGAACTGAAGCTTTCTTT.

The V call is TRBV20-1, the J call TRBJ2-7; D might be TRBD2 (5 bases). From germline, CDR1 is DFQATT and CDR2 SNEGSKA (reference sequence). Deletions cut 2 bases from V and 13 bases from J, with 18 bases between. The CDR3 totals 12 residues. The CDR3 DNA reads TGCAGTGCTAGACGCAGCCGGAGGATGATCTACTTC. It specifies CSARRSRRMIYF.